A single sample is the source of the 18 T cell receptor beta chains below, sequenced in a study of blood T cell repertoires in COVID-19. The method was immunoSEQ multiplex PCR; TCRdb's version includes in-frame clones alone and lacks a portion of them. The sample has about 150,000 clones, around 89% seen once. The sequenced material came from peripheral blood. All receptors derive from a woman aged 40 to 50 with acute or convalescent COVID-19.

V is TRBV5-1 and J is TRBJ1-2; 9 positions agree with TRBD1. Germline lookup yields CDR1 SGHRS and CDR2 YFSETQ. V gave up 3 bases and J gave up 5 bases; unmatched junction bases: 14. The CDR3 runs 17 residues. CDR3 nucleotide sequence: TGCGCCAGCAGCTACGGACAGGGGCACCTCAAGTGGTATGGCTACACCTTC. Translating it yields CASSYGQGHLKWYGYTF.

V is TRBV7-3 and J is TRBJ1-3, with no clear D. CDR3 length: 13 amino acids. Germline lookup yields CDR1 SGHTA and CDR2 FQGTGA. Trimming took 5 bases from V and 4 from J, leaving 9 bases between them. The CDR3: CASSLIGGNTIYF. The CDR3 DNA follows: TGTGCCAGCAGCCTGATTGGCGGAAACACCATATATTTT.

The chain combines TRBV3-1 (or the pseudogene TRBV3-2) with TRBJ1-6, with D maybe TRBD1 (6 bases). This CDR3 region has 15 residues. Looked up from germline, CDR1 is LGHDT and CDR2 is YNNKEL (reference sequence). V lost 1 base to trimming and J lost 6 bases, with 10 bases between them. The CDR3 DNA is TGTGCCAGCAGCCAAGCTACAGGGTTTAATTCACCCCTCCACTTT. Protein sequence: CASSQATGFNSPLHF.

The chain employs TRBV6-1 and TRBJ2-2; 11 bases line up with TRBD2. J was trimmed by 1 base and V by 5 bases; bases with no gene match: 0. Germline V gene sequence: CDR1 MNHNS, CDR2 SASEGT. The CDR3 totals 15 residues. The CDR3 bases are TGTGCCAGCAGTCTAGCGGGAGGGAACACCGGGGAGCTGTTTTTT. It yields the protein CASSLAGGNTGELFF.

The chain joins TRBV2 to TRBJ2-7; TRBD1 might be the D (6 bases). Germline CDR1 reads SNHLY; CDR2 reads FYNNEI. CDR3 length: 15 residues. V lost 6 bases, J lost 0 bases, and 15 bases lay in between. CDR3 loop: CASRMKYRDSYEQYF. The CDR3 region has the DNA TGTGCCAGCAGGATGAAATACAGGGACTCCTACGAGCAGTACTTC.

This clone is a singleton in its sample. The gene calls are TRBV30 and TRBJ1-4; no clear D gene. The CDR3 has 11 residues. V gave up 0 bases and J gave up 8 bases, with 4 bases separating them. In germline, CDR1 is GTSNPN, CDR2 SVGIG (reference sequence). The CDR3 loop is CAWSVQEKLFF. The CDR3 coding sequence is TGTGCCTGGAGTGTACAGGAAAAACTGTTTTTT.

The chain links TRBV11-2 to TRBJ2-1, with D possibly matching TRBD2 (5 bases). V dropped 2 bases and J dropped 1 base, with 12 bases sitting between them. The germline V gene has CDR1 SGHAT and CDR2 FQNNGV. The CDR3 covers 16 residues. The CDR3 is CASSLSPGESYNEQFF. In DNA form, the CDR3 reads TGTGCCAGCAGCTTATCTCCCGGGGAGTCCTACAATGAGCAGTTCTTC.

In nucleotides, the CDR3 is TGTGCTAGTGGTCCACGGGGGGGGGAGACCCAGTACTTC. Its protein product is CASGPRGGETQYF. The rearrangement joins TRBV12-5 to TRBJ2-5; 8 bases fit TRBD2. The junction had 4 bases not matched to a gene; V was cut back by 5 bases and J by 5 bases. Germline CDR1 LGHNT, CDR2 FRNRAP. The CDR3 sequence is 13 residues long. Based on the CDR3 plus reference TRBV12-5 and TRBJ2-5, the full variable domain is DARVTQTPRHKVTEMGQEVTMRCQPILGHNTVFWYRQTMMQGLELLAYFRNRAPLDDSGMPKDRFSAEMPDATLATLKIQPSEPRDSAVYFCASGPRGGETQYFGPGTRLLVL.

The chain combines TRBV4-1 with TRBJ2-7; D gene ambiguous. Germline V gene lookup returns CDR1 MGHRA and CDR2 YSYEKL. The CDR3 contains 15 residues. Trimming stripped 3 bases from V and 0 bases from J, with 12 bases between. CDR3 sequence (DNA): TGCGCCAGCAGCCAGGCGACTTACTACTCCTACGAGCAGTACTTC. Protein product: CASSQATYYSYEQYF.

The gene calls are TRBV2 and TRBJ2-2; D is unresolved. The germline gives CDR1 SNHLY, CDR2 FYNNEI. V was shortened by 8 bases and J by 0 bases, with 7 bases between the two germline ends. The CDR3 is 13 amino acids. CDR3 sequence: CASGLTNTGELFF. CDR3 DNA sequence: TGTGCCAGCGGGCTTACGAACACCGGGGAGCTGTTTTTT.

The table lists this clone with a count of one. The J gene is TRBJ2-1, the V gene TRBV7-6; 8 nucleotides agree with TRBD2. The CDR3 has 16 residues. The germline gives CDR1 SGHVS, CDR2 FNYEAQ. V shed 2 bases and J 8 bases; nucleotides not matched to a gene: 11. The CDR3 protein is CASSLPLAGLSHEQFF. CDR3 in DNA: TGTGCCAGCAGCTTACCCTTAGCGGGGTTAAGTCATGAGCAGTTCTTC. Looking up the rest from reference TRBV7-6 and TRBJ2-1 gives the full variable domain: GAGVSQSPRYKVTKRGQDVALRCDPISGHVSLYWYRQALGQGPEFLTYFNYEAQQDKSGLPNDRFSAERPEGSISTLTIQRTEQRDSAMYRCASSLPLAGLSHEQFFGPGTRLTVL.

The rearrangement joins TRBV6-1 to TRBJ2-3; 9 nucleotides match TRBD1. This CDR3 spans 15 amino acids. Germline CDR1 MNHNS, CDR2 SASEGT. V lost 2 bases and J lost 9; bases outside the gene matches: 9. The DNA of the CDR3 is TGTGCCAGCAGTGAATGGGGACAGGGTTGGGAGACGCAGTATTTT. Encoded protein: CASSEWGQGWETQYF.

The chain is built from TRBV24-1 and TRBJ2-1; the match to TRBD2 covers 13 bases. Unmatched junction bases numbered 10, after V lost 4 bases and J lost 2 bases. Germline CDR1 reads KGHDR; CDR2 reads SFDVKD. This CDR3 contains 19 residues. CDR3 bases: TGTGCCACCAGTGACCCCTTGACTAGCGGGGGGCGAACCTACAATGAGCAGTTCTTC. This sequence encodes CATSDPLTSGGRTYNEQFF.

This chain joins TRBV11-3 and TRBJ1-2; 7 nucleotides match TRBD1. Trimming removed 3 bases from V and 7 bases from J; junction bases left unmatched: 11. Germline V gene lookup returns CDR1 SGHNT and CDR2 YENEEA. CDR3 length: 15 amino acids. CDR3 DNA: TGTGCCAGCAGCTTCAGGCCGGGACAGACCTTTGGCTACACCTTC. Amino acids: CASSFRPGQTFGYTF. Supplemented by reference TRBV11-3 and TRBJ1-2, the full variable domain reads EAGVVQSPRYKIIEKKQPVAFWCNPISGHNTLYWYLQNLGQGPELLIRYENEEAVDDSQLPKDRFSAERLKGVDSTLKIQPAELGDSAVYLCASSFRPGQTFGYTFGSGTRLTVV.

This chain uses TRBV28 with TRBJ2-7; tentative D call: TRBD1 (6 bases). The V gene's germline CDR1 is MDHEN and CDR2 SYDVKM. This CDR3 region has 15 residues. The V gene lost 3 bases and the J gene lost 2 bases, with 14 bases spanning the gap. This chain's CDR3 is CASSFRDTLTYEQYF. The CDR3 coding sequence is TGTGCCAGCAGTTTCCGGGACACCCTAACCTACGAGCAGTACTTC.

This clone was recorded only once. The J gene is TRBJ2-3, the V gene TRBV11-2, with 9 bases aligning to TRBD2. V shed 5 bases and J 4 bases; nucleotides not matched to a gene: 7. This CDR3 comprises 15 residues. CDR1 and CDR2 (germline): SGHAT, FQNNGV. This CDR3 reads CASSTRTSEPDTQYF. The CDR3 bases are TGTGCCAGCAGCACACGGACTAGCGAACCAGATACGCAGTATTTT.

The CDR3 DNA sequence: TGTGCCAGCGCTACCCGAGGATCTAATCAGCCCCAGCATTTT. Protein sequence: CASATRGSNQPQHF. The chain employs TRBV6-5 and TRBJ1-5; D uncertain. The CDR3 runs to 14 residues. The germline V gene has CDR1 MNHEY and CDR2 SVGAGI. Trimming shortened V by 8 bases and J by 4 bases, and 15 bases separated the two germline ends.

The chain couples TRBV18 to TRBJ2-7; D possibly corresponds to TRBD2 (6 bases). Germline V gene sequence: CDR1 KGHSH, CDR2 LQKENI. V lost 1 base, J lost 0 bases, and 10 bases lay in between. The CDR3 length is 15 residues. DNA for the CDR3: TGTGCCAGCTCACCACGGGAGGTCCGCTCCTACGAGCAGTACTTC. Protein product: CASSPREVRSYEQYF.